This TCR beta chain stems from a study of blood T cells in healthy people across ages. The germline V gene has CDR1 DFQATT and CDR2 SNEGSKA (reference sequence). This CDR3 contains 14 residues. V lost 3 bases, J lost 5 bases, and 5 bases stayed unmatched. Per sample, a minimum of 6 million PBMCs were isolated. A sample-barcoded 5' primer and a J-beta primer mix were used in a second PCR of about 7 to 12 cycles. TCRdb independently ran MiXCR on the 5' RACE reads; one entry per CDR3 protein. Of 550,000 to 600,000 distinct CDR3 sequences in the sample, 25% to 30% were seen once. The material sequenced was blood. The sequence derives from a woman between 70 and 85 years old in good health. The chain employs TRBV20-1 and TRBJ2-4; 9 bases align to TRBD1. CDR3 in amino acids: CSARKGQGENIQYF. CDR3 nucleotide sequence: TGCAGTGCTAGGAAGGGACAGGGCGAAAACATTCAGTACTTC.